The sequence of this T cell receptor beta chain was determined in a study of T cell changes during pregnancy in multiple sclerosis. The protocol was immunoSEQ multiplex PCR, while the TCRdb copy is restricted to in-frame clones and leaves out a portion. The repertoire includes tens of thousands of clones, about nine tenths of them detected once, and 0.55% to 0.85% sits in the top ten. CDR3 size: 13 residues. The V gene's germline CDR1 is SQVTM and CDR2 ANQGSEA. With V trimmed by 4 bases and J by 2 bases, 3 bases remained unmatched. Here the sequenced sample was peripheral blood, taken in the third trimester of pregnancy. The sequence came from a female donor in good health, enrolled as a control in a pregnancy study. The rearrangement joins TRBV29-1 to TRBJ2-7; 9 bases line up with TRBD2. The CDR3 DNA follows: TGCAGCGTTGGGCTAGCGGGACCCTACGAGCAGTACTTC. Protein product: CSVGLAGPYEQYF.